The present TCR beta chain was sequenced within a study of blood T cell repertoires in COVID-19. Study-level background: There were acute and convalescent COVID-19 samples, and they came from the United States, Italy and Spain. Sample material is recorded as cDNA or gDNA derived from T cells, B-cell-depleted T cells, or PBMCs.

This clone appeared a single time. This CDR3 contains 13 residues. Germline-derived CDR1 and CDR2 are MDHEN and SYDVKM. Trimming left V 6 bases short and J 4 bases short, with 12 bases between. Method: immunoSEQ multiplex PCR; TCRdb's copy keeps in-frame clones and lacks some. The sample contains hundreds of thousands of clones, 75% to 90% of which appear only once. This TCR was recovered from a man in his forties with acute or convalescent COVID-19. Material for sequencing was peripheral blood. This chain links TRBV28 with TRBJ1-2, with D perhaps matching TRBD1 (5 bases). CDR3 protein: CASSWGIGYGYTF. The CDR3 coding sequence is TGTGCCAGCAGCTGGGGCATCGGCTATGGCTACACCTTC.